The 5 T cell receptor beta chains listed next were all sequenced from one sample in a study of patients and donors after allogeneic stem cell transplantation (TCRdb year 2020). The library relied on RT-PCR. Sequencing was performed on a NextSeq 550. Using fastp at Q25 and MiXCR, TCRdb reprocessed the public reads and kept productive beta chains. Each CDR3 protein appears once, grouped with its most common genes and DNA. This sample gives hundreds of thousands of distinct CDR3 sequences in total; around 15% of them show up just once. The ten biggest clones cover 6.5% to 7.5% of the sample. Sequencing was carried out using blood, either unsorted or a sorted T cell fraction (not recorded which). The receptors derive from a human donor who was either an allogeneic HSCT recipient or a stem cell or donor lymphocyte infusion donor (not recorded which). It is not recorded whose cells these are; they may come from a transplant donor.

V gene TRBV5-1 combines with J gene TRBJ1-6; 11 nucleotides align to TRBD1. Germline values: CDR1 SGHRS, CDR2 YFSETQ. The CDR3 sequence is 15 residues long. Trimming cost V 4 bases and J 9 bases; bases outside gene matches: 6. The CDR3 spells CASSVWTGGASPLHF. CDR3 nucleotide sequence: TGCGCCAGCAGCGTCTGGACAGGGGGCGCTTCACCCCTCCACTTT.

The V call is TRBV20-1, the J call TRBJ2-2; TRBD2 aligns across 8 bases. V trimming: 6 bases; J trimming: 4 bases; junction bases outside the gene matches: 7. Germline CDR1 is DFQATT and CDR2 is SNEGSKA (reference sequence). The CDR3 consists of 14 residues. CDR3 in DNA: TGCAGTGCCCCCCGGGGGGGCCCCACCGGGGAGCTGTTTTTT. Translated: CSAPRGGPTGELFF.

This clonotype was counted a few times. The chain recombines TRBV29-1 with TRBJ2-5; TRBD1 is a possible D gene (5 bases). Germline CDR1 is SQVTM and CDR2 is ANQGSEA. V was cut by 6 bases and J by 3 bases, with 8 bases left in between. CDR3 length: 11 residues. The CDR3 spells CSVHRKETQYF. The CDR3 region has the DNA TGCAGCGTGCACAGGAAAGAGACCCAGTACTTC.

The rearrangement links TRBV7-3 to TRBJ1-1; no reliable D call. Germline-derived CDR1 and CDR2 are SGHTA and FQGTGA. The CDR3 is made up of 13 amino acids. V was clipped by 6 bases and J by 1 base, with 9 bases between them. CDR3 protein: CASSHQENTEAFF. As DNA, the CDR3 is TGTGCCAGCAGTCATCAGGAGAACACTGAAGCTTTCTTT.

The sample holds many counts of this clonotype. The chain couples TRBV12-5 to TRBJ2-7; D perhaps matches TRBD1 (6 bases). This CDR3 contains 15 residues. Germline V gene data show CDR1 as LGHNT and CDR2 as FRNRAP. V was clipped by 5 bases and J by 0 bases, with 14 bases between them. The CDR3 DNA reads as TGTGCTAGTGGTCCCACAGGGTCTCTCTCCTACGAGCAGTACTTC. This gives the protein CASGPTGSLSYEQYF.